This T cell receptor beta chain was documented in a study of CD8 T cells in Susac syndrome. Study background: Treatment status at blood draw for the Susac syndrome patients was therapy-naive, corticosteroids, or intravenous immunoglobulin alone.

The study sequenced TCR beta in blood CD8+ and CD4+ T cells. The diagnostic criteria for definite or probable disease, as recently defined, were met by the patients with Susac syndrome. About 0.5 to 1 ug RNA was reverse transcribed with random hexamers. TCRdb re-called the immunoSEQ multiplex PCR reads with MiXCR, one entry per CDR3 protein. The sample has 85,000 to 130,000 distinct CDR3 sequences, approximately 93% seen once. This CDR3 comprises 16 residues. Germline V gene sequence: CDR1 SGHVS, CDR2 FQNEAQ. V was pared by 5 bases and J by 5 bases, with 18 bases between. This TCR derives from a human donor with Susac syndrome. The gene calls are TRBV7-8 and TRBJ2-2; unclear D gene. Sequenced material: CD8+ T cells from PBMCs. Here the CDR3 reads CASSPSPGLGTGELFF. Written as DNA, the CDR3 is TGTGCCAGCAGCCCATCACCGGGCTTGGGGACCGGGGAGCTGTTTTTT.